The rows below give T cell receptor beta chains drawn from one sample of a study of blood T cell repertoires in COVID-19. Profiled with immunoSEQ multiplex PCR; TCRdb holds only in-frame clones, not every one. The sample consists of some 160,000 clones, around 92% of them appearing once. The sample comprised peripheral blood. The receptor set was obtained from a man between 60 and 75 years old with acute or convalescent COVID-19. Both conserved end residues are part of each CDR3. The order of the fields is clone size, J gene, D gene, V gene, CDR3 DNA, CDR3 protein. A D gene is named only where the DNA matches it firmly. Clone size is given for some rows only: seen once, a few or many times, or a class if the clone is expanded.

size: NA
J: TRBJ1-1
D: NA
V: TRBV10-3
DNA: TGTGCCTCGCAGGGCAGGGCTGACACTGAAGCTTTCTTT
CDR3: CASQGRADTEAFF

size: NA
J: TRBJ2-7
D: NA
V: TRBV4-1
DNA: TGCGCCAGCAGCCAAGAAGATAGAAGCTCCTACGAGCAGTACTTC
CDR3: CASSQEDRSSYEQYF

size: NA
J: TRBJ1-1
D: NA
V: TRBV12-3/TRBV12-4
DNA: TGTGCCAGCAGCCCCCGAGGACTTAGAGAAGCTTTCTTT
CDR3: CASSPRGLREAFF

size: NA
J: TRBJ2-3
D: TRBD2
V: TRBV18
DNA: TGTGCCAGCTCACCACCGGTGTCTAGCGGGGAGACCCTAGATACGCAGTATTTT
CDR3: CASSPPVSSGETLDTQYF

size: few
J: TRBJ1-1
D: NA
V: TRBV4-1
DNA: TGCGCCAGCAGCCATCGGACAGAGAACACTGAAGCTTTCTTT
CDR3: CASSHRTENTEAFF

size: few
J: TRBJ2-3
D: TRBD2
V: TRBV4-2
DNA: TGTGCCAGCAGCCAAGTTGAGCGGGGGGCCGGCACAGATACGCAGTATTTT
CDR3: CASSQVERGAGTDTQYF

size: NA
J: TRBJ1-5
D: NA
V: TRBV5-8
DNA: TGTGCCAGCAGTTGGACAGTCTATAGCAATCAGCCCCAGCATTTT
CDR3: CASSWTVYSNQPQHF

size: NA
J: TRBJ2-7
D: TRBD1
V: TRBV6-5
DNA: TGTGCCAGCAGCCTGGGGACAGTCGACTACGAGCAGTACTTC
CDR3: CASSLGTVDYEQYF

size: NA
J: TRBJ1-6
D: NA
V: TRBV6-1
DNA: TGTGCCAGCAGTGACCCAGCGGGGCAGGGATATTCACCCCTCCACTTT
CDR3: CASSDPAGQGYSPLHF

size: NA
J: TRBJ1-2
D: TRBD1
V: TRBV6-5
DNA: TGTGCCAGCAGAACAGGGGGTTTGGGCTACACCTTC
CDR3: CASRTGGLGYTF

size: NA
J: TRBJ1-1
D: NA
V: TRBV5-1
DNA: TGCGCCAGCAGCTCCCTTTGGGGGGGGAGAAGGGCTGAAGCTTTCTTT
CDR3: CASSSLWGGRRAEAFF

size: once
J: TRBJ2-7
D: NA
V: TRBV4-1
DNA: TGCGCCAGCAGCCAAGTTAATTTCGGGGTATACGAGCAGTACTTC
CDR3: CASSQVNFGVYEQYF

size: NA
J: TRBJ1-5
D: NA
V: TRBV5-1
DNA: TGCGCCAGCAGCTTGGGGGTAGGGGGTGCGGGCAATCAGCCCCAGCATTTT
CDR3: CASSLGVGGAGNQPQHF

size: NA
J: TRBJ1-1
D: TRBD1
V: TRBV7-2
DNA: TGTGCCAGCAGCGAGAGACAGGGGAGGGGCACTGAAGCTTTCTTT
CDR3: CASSERQGRGTEAFF

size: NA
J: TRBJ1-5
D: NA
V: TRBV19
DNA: TGTGCCAGTAGTAGCCAGACTTATAGCAATCAGCCCCAGCATTTT
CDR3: CASSSQTYSNQPQHF

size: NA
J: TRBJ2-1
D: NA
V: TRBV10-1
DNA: TGCGCCAGCAGTGGTGCGGGACGGGGCGCCAATGAGCAGTTCTTC
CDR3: CASSGAGRGANEQFF

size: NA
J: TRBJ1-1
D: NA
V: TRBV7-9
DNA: TGTGCCAGCAGCTTATTTTTGGGGCACGGCACTGAAGCTTTCTTT
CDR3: CASSLFLGHGTEAFF

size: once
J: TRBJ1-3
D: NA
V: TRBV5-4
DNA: TGTGCCAGCAGCTTACGGTTAGGAGAGAGAAACACCATATATTTT
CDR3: CASSLRLGERNTIYF

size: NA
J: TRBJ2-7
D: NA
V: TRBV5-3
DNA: TGTGCCAGAAGCCCGAGGCCTGTCCCTACCTACGAGCAGTACTTC
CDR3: CARSPRPVPTYEQYF

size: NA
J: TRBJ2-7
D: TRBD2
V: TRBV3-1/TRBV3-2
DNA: TGTGCCAGCAGGTGGGGCGGGGGAGAGCAGTACTTC
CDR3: CASRWGGGEQYF

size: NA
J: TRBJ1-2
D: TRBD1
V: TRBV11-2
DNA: TGTGCCAGCAGCTTATTAAGCGTTGGGACAGGGGTTGGGAGCTATGGCTACACCTTC
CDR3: CASSLLSVGTGVGSYGYTF

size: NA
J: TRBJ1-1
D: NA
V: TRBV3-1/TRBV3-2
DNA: TGTGCCAGCAGCCCTTCCGGGACAAAAGGGACTGAAGCTTTCTTT
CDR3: CASSPSGTKGTEAFF

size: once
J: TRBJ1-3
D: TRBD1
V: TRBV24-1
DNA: TGTGCCACCAGAGGACAGGGGGCGGTATCTGGAAACACCATATATTTT
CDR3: CATRGQGAVSGNTIYF

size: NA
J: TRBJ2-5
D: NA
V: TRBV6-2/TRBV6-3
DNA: TGTGCCAGCAGTTACACAATCCAAGAGACCCAGTACTTC
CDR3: CASSYTIQETQYF

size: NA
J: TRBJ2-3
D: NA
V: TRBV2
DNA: TGTGCCAGCAGGAAACAGGTGGATACGCAGTATTTT
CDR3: CASRKQVDTQYF

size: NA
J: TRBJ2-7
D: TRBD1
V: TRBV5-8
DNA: TGTGCCAGCAGCCAAACCAGGGGGTTATTTCGCGAGCAGTACTTC
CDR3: CASSQTRGLFREQYF

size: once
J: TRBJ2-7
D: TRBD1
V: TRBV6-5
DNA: TGTGCCAGCATCCCGACAGGGGGGAAGAACTACGAGCAGTACTTC
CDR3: CASIPTGGKNYEQYF

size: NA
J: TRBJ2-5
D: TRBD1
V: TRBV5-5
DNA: TGTGCCAGCAGCTTACCGGGACAGGGGCCGGAGACCCAGTACTTC
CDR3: CASSLPGQGPETQYF

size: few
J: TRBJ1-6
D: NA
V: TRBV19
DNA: TGTGCCAGTAGTAAACAGGGTTCGGCGAATAGTTCACCCCTCCACTTT
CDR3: CASSKQGSANSSPLHF

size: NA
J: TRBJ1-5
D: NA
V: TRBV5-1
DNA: TGCGCCAGCAGCTTGGCCTCTGGGCGGCCCCAGCATTTT
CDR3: CASSLASGRPQHF

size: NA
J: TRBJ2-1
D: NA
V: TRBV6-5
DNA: TGTGCCAGCAGTATACGGGGGTACAATGAGCAGTTCTTC
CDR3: CASSIRGYNEQFF

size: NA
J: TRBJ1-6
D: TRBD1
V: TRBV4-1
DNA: TGCGCCAGCAGCCAGGGGGGACAGTATAATTCACCCCTCCACTTT
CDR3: CASSQGGQYNSPLHF

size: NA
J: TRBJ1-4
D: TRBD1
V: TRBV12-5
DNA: TGTGCTAGTGGTCCAGGACAGGATAGAGAAAAACTGTTTTTT
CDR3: CASGPGQDREKLFF

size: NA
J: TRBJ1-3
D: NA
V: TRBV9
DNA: TGTGCCAGCAGCGCGGGTGGGGCCCTCTCTGGAAACACCATATATTTT
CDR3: CASSAGGALSGNTIYF

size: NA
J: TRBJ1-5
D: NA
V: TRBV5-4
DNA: TGTGCCAGCAGCTTGGGAGGAGTTAGCAATCAGCCCCAGCATTTT
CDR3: CASSLGGVSNQPQHF

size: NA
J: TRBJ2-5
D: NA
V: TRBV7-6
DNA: TGTGCCAGCAGCCTACTACAGGGTCGGGAGACCCAGTACTTC
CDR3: CASSLLQGRETQYF

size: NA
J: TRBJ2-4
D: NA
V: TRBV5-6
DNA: TGTGCCAGCAGCTTGGAAGGACTCCTGGCCAAAAACATTCAGTACTTC
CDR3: CASSLEGLLAKNIQYF

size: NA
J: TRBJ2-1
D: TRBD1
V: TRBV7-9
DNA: TGTGCCAGCAGCTCCCGGGACAGGGTAGAACATGAGCAGTTCTTC
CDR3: CASSSRDRVEHEQFF

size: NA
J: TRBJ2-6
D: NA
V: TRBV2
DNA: TGTGCCAGCACTCGCCCCGGGTTATCAGGGGCCAACGTCCTGACTTTC
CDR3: CASTRPGLSGANVLTF

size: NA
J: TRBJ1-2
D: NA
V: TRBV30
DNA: TGTGCCTGGAATAGCGGGTATGGCTACACCTTC
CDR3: CAWNSGYGYTF

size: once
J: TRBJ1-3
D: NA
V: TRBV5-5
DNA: TGTGCCAGCAGCTTCCACAGGGCAAGCTCTGGAAACACCATATATTTT
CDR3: CASSFHRASSGNTIYF

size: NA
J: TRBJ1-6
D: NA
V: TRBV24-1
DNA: TGTGCCACCAGTGATTCTTCGGCGGGGTGGAATTCACCCCTCCACTTT
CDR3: CATSDSSAGWNSPLHF

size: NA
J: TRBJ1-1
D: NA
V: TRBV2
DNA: TGTGCCAGCATCAGACAGCTAACCGTTGAAGCTTTCTTT
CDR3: CASIRQLTVEAFF

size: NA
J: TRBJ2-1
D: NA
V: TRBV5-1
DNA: TGCGCCAGCAGCTTGGGTCGGGGAAGCTCCTACAATGAGCAGTTCTTC
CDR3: CASSLGRGSSYNEQFF

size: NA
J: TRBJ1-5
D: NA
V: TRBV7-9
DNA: TGTGCCAGCAGCTCTCTTAGCGATCAGCCCCAGCATTTT
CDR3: CASSSLSDQPQHF

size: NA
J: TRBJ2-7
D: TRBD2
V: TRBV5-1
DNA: TGCGCCAGCAGCCCTGGTACTAGCGGCTACGAGCAGTACTTC
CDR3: CASSPGTSGYEQYF

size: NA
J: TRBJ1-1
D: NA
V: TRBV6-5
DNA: TGTGCCAGCAGTTACAAGGGAAGAGGGACTGAAGCTTTCTTT
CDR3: CASSYKGRGTEAFF

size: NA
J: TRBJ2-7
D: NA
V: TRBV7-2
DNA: TGTGCCAGCAGCTTAGTCCCAGGGGGGTACGAGCAGTACTTC
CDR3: CASSLVPGGYEQYF

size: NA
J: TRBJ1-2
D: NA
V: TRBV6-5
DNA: TGTGCCAGCAGACCTACAGGGCCAGGCGGCTACACCTTC
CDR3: CASRPTGPGGYTF

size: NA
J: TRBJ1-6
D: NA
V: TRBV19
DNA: TGTGCCAGTAGTATACAGGGACAATCACCCCTCCACTTT
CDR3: CASSIQGQSPLHF

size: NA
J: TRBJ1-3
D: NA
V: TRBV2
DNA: TGTGCCAGCCGCGATCGCGTGGGAGAACGAAACACCATATATTTT
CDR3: CASRDRVGERNTIYF

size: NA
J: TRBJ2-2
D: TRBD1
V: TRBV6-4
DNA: TGTGCCAGCAGACCCGGGACAGGTACATCGAACACCGGGGAGCTGTTTTTT
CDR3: CASRPGTGTSNTGELFF

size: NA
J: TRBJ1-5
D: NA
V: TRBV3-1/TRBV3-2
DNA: TGTGCCAGCAGCCAAGATGCGGCTTTTAGCAATCAGCCCCAGCATTTT
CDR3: CASSQDAAFSNQPQHF